Detailed here is one TCR beta chain. The data originate from a study of cytomegalovirus exposure and HLA in healthy donors. V lost 4 bases and J 2 bases, leaving 8 bases between the germline ends. The V gene's germline CDR1 is WNHNN and CDR2 SYGVQD (reference sequence). The CDR3 has 14 amino acids. Primers included in the PCR were 60 Vbeta and 13 Jbeta primers. Authors' data handling: The authors later counted 70 million to 85 million unique TCR beta chains, 9.5 million to 13 million of them shared. Here immunoSEQ multiplex PCR was the method, and the copy in TCRdb shows in-frame clones only, minus some. The DNA gave D and trimming, while V, J and clone size come from that table. The sample lists fewer than 200,000 clones, around 90% seen once, with 1.1% in the top ten.

The TCR originated in a boy between 2 and 10 years old in good health and CMV-seronegative. The sequencing sample was made of PBMCs. J is TRBJ2-2 and V is TRBV10-1; D is uncertain. CDR3 nucleotides: TGCGCCAGCAGTGCTGATAGAAACACCGGGGAGCTGTTTTTT. It encodes CASSADRNTGELFF.